The 23 T cell receptor beta chains below all came from one sample that was sequenced in a study of technical replicates of blood from a few donors. The repertoire was sequenced with immunoSEQ multiplex PCR; TCRdb's copy has only in-frame clones and lacks some. The data hold approximately 78,000 clones, with around 95% observed a single time. The sequencing input was T cells isolated from PBMCs. The source is a human donor in good health.

This chain connects TRBV5-1 to TRBJ2-3; D perhaps matches TRBD2 (6 bases). Trimming pared 2 bases from V and 2 bases from J, leaving 12 bases between. The V gene's germline CDR1 is SGHRS and CDR2 YFSETQ. The CDR3 sequence is 15 residues long. This CDR3 reads CASSFAGHNTDTQYF. The CDR3 nucleotides are TGCGCCAGCAGCTTTGCGGGGCACAACACAGATACGCAGTATTTT.

The genes are TRBV18 and TRBJ1-5; maybe TRBD1 (6 bases). The germline CDR1 and CDR2 sequences are KGHSH and LQKENI. The CDR3 runs to 14 residues. The germline V and J ends were trimmed by 5 bases and 3 bases, with 11 bases remaining between them. The CDR3 reads CASSEQGSNQPQHF. The CDR3 DNA reads as TGTGCCAGCTCAGAACAGGGTTCCAATCAGCCCCAGCATTTT.

The chain carries TRBV10-3 and TRBJ2-7, with 9 nucleotides matching TRBD2. J lost 5 bases, V lost 11 bases, and 13 bases had no gene match. The CDR3 consists of 14 residues. CDR1 ENHRY and CDR2 SYGVKD come from the germline V gene. CDR3 in DNA: TGTGCCTCCCAAGGGGGACTAGCCTCTCACGAGCAGTACTTC. Translation gives CASQGGLASHEQYF.

This clone was found once. The same CDR3 arises from other DNA sequences in this sample as well. The V and J genes are TRBV7-9 and TRBJ2-7; unclear D gene. This CDR3 has 11 amino acids. V lost 5 bases to trimming and J lost 3 bases, with 5 bases between them. Germline V lookup: CDR1 SEHNR, CDR2 FQNEAQ (reference sequence). In DNA, the CDR3 is TGTGCCAGCAGCCCCAGCTACGAGCAGTACTTC. Its translation is CASSPSYEQYF.

The J gene is TRBJ1-2, the V gene TRBV9; D not certain. CDR1 is SGDLS, CDR2 YYNGEE, per germline. V lost 4 bases, J lost 10 bases, and 17 bases lay in between. The CDR3 totals 13 residues. The CDR3 coding sequence is TGTGCCAGCAGCACTGCGTCCGAGAGCGTCTACACCTTC. It yields the protein CASSTASESVYTF.

The chain couples TRBV6-5 to TRBJ1-6; D may be TRBD1 (5 bases). The CDR3 is 15 amino acids. V was pared by 6 bases and J by 7 bases, with 16 bases between. Germline-derived CDR1 and CDR2 are MNHEY and SVGAGI. The CDR3 DNA reads TGTGCCAGCAGGAGTTATTGGGGGGAGAATTCACCCCTCCACTTT. This sequence encodes CASRSYWGENSPLHF.

There are a few counts of this clone. This rearrangement joins TRBV2 to TRBJ1-1; 8 bases are a match to TRBD1. The CDR3 contains 16 residues. After removal of 1 base from V and 3 bases from J, the junction contained 7 bases not matched to a gene. The germline gives CDR1 SNHLY, CDR2 FYNNEI. In nucleotides, the CDR3 is TGTGCCAGCAGTGAAGGTAGGACAGGGCTGGACACTGAAGCTTTCTTT. Amino acids: CASSEGRTGLDTEAFF.

The table lists this clone with a count of one. The chain uses TRBV9 and TRBJ2-1; a weak D match, TRBD2 (6 bases). This CDR3 is 15 amino acids long. V lost 0 bases to trimming and J lost 4 bases, with 11 bases between them. The V gene's germline CDR1 is SGDLS and CDR2 YYNGEE. This CDR3 is CASSVGGEPYNEQFF. CDR3 coding DNA: TGTGCCAGCAGCGTAGGGGGGGAACCGTACAATGAGCAGTTCTTC.

The V and J genes are TRBV9 and TRBJ2-7; D remains ambiguous. Trimming left V 0 bases short and J 0 bases short, with 7 bases between. Germline CDR1 reads SGDLS; CDR2 reads YYNGEE. The CDR3 contains 14 residues. CDR3 region: CASSVVPSSYEQYF. The CDR3 DNA follows: TGTGCCAGCAGCGTAGTCCCTAGCTCCTACGAGCAGTACTTC.

V is TRBV5-5 and J is TRBJ2-7; D is perhaps TRBD1 (6 bases). CDR1 is SGHKS and CDR2 is YYEKEE in the germline V gene (reference sequence). With 2 bases removed from V and 1 base from J, the gap between germline ends came to 10 bases. The CDR3 has 14 amino acids. CDR3 sequence: CASSFSDRSYEQYF. The CDR3 coding sequence is TGTGCCAGCAGCTTTTCGGACAGATCCTACGAGCAGTACTTC.

The chain carries TRBV27 and TRBJ2-1; 7 bases are a match to TRBD2. V dropped 7 bases and J dropped 10; count of bases not matched to a gene: 10. Germline CDR1 reads MNHEY; CDR2 reads SMNVEV (reference sequence). This CDR3 comprises 13 residues. In DNA form, the CDR3 reads TGTGCCAGCACCCCGGGAGGCAGCGGAGAGCAGTTCTTC. Its translation: CASTPGGSGEQFF.

The chain employs TRBV2 and TRBJ2-5; TRBD1 agrees at 9 bases. The CDR3 runs to 14 residues. Unmatched junction bases numbered 8, after V lost 7 bases and J lost 5 bases. Germline V gene data show CDR1 as SNHLY and CDR2 as FYNNEI. The CDR3 region has the DNA TGTGCCAGCACCGTTGGGACAGGGATGGAGACCCAGTACTTC. It yields the protein CASTVGTGMETQYF.

This rearrangement joins TRBV9 to TRBJ2-7; 12 nucleotides align to TRBD2. Trimming at V came to 4 bases and at J to 2 bases, leaving 4 bases not matched to a gene. Germline V CDR1 and CDR2: SGDLS, YYNGEE. This CDR3 contains 15 residues. The CDR3, as DNA: TGTGCCAGCAGCCCACGACTAGCGGGGGCCTACGAGCAGTACTTC. This encodes CASSPRLAGAYEQYF. The full variable domain, completed using reference TRBV9 and TRBJ2-7, is DSGVTQTPKHLITATGQRVTLRCSPRSGDLSVYWYQQSLDQGLQFLIQYYNGEERAKGNILERFSAQQFPDLHSELNLSSLELGDSALYFCASSPRLAGAYEQYFGPGTRLTVT.

The rearrangement uses TRBV28 and TRBJ2-7; 7 bases fit TRBD1. The trim removed 6 bases at V and 0 bases at J, leaving 5 bases unmatched. This CDR3 region has 14 residues. Germline V gene lookup returns CDR1 MDHEN and CDR2 SYDVKM. Written as DNA, the CDR3 is TGTGCCAGCAGAATCCGGGACAGCTCCTACGAGCAGTACTTC. Protein sequence: CASRIRDSSYEQYF.

The V gene is TRBV4-2, the J gene TRBJ2-3, with 7 bases that match TRBD2. V shed 0 bases and J 0 bases; nucleotides not matched to a gene: 0. The germline V gene encodes CDR1 LGHNA and CDR2 YNFKEQ. The CDR3 is 15 residues long. The CDR3 is CASSQDSGSTDTQYF. The CDR3 nucleotides are TGTGCCAGCAGCCAAGATAGCGGGAGCACAGATACGCAGTATTTT.

This chain joins TRBV5-4 and TRBJ2-7; possible D gene TRBD2, 5 bases. V lost 4 bases to trimming and J lost 3 bases, with 14 bases between them. In germline, CDR1 is SGHNT, CDR2 YYREEE (reference sequence). The CDR3 contains 14 residues. The CDR3 spells CASSPGINDYEQYF. For the CDR3, the DNA is TGTGCCAGCAGCCCGGGAATCAACGACTACGAGCAGTACTTC.

The chain recombines TRBV4-1 with TRBJ2-1, with D tentatively TRBD1 (6 bases). V was trimmed by 3 bases and J by 7 bases, leaving 10 bases between them. This CDR3 has 13 amino acids. The germline V gene encodes CDR1 MGHRA and CDR2 YSYEKL. The CDR3 is CASSQDRLNEQFF. CDR3 sequence (DNA): TGCGCCAGCAGCCAGGACAGACTAAATGAGCAGTTCTTC.

This clone appeared once. The J gene is TRBJ2-2, the V gene TRBV2; D is unresolved. This CDR3 has 11 amino acids. Germline V gives CDR1 SNHLY, CDR2 FYNNEI. The germline V and J ends were trimmed by 7 bases and 7 bases, with 7 bases remaining between them. DNA of the CDR3: TGTGCCAGCACGTCGGTCGGGGAGCTGTTTTTT. Amino acids: CASTSVGELFF.

The chain is built from TRBV28 and TRBJ1-5; 7 bases fit TRBD1. The CDR3 sequence is 18 residues long. Germline V gives CDR1 MDHEN, CDR2 SYDVKM. V shed 5 bases and J 0 bases; nucleotides not matched to a gene: 13. The CDR3 region has the DNA TGTGCCAGCAGTCTCGACAGGGAAGCCCCCTATAGCAATCAGCCCCAGCATTTT. Protein product: CASSLDREAPYSNQPQHF. Full variable domain (remainder filled in from reference TRBV28 and TRBJ1-5): DVKVTQSSRYLVKRTGEKVFLECVQDMDHENMFWYRQDPGLGLRLIYFSYDVKMKEKGDIPEGYSVSREKKERFSLILESASTNQTSMYLCASSLDREAPYSNQPQHFGDGTRLSIL.

The CDR3 spells CASSFSGTKGTQYF. As DNA, the CDR3 is TGTGCCAGCAGCTTCTCCGGGACTAAGGGAACCCAGTACTTC. The chain has TRBV5-4 and TRBJ2-5, with 7 bases identical to TRBD2. The CDR3 length is 14 residues. V was clipped by 2 bases and J by 8 bases; unmatched bases: 9. Germline V gene sequence: CDR1 SGHNT, CDR2 YYREEE (reference sequence).

The rearrangement uses TRBV7-2 and TRBJ2-1; 8 nucleotides match TRBD2. The V segment lost 4 bases and the J segment 10 bases; nucleotides outside the gene matches: 9. Looked up from germline, CDR1 is SGHTA and CDR2 is FQGNSA. This CDR3 comprises 14 residues. Here the CDR3 DNA reads TGTGCCAGCAGCTCACAAGCGGGAGAGGGCGAGCAGTTCTTC. It yields the protein CASSSQAGEGEQFF. Full variable domain (outside the CDR3, taken from reference TRBV7-2 and TRBJ2-1): GAGVSQSPSNKVTEKGKDVELRCDPISGHTALYWYRQSLGQGLEFLIYFQGNSAPDKSGLPSDRFSAERTGGSVSTLTIQRTQQEDSAVYLCASSSQAGEGEQFFGPGTRLTVL.

The rearrangement uses TRBV7-2 and TRBJ2-1, with 7 bases fitting TRBD2. Germline CDR1 is SGHTA and CDR2 is FQGNSA. The CDR3 totals 16 residues. V lost 0 bases and J lost 7; bases outside the gene matches: 9. The CDR3: CASSLAGRGVVNEQFF. CDR3 bases: TGTGCCAGCAGCTTAGCGGGACGGGGGGTGGTAAATGAGCAGTTCTTC.

CDR3 coding DNA: TGTGCCTGGAGCGTGGACAGGGGCACTGAAGCTTTCTTT. Translated, it gives CAWSVDRGTEAFF. The chain combines TRBV30 with TRBJ1-1, with TRBD1 matching over 9 bases. The CDR3 is 13 residues long. The junction had 3 bases not matched to a gene; V was cut back by 3 bases and J by 4 bases. Per germline, CDR1 GTSNPN and CDR2 SVGIG (reference sequence).